This T cell receptor (beta chain) was profiled in a study of blood T cell repertoires in COVID-19. Study in general: The United States, Italy and Spain supplied acute and convalescent COVID-19 samples. From T cells, B-cell-depleted T cells, or PBMCs came the material, which was cDNA or gDNA.

In the study's own analysis: By means of reference gene primer amplification, nucleated cell counts were estimated. Produced via immunoSEQ multiplex PCR; TCRdb's table is partial and in-frame only. V and J calls and clone size are as listed in that table; D and trimming were resolved from the DNA. The sample comprises under 130,000 clones, 85% to 90% of which are singletons, and around 32% rests with the top ten. Losses at the gene ends were 1 base for V and 8 bases for J; bases not matched to a gene: 11. The CDR3 has 16 residues. CDR1 SEHNR and CDR2 FQNEAQ come from the germline V gene (reference sequence). This clone was seen repeatedly, ten times or more.

The chain uses TRBV7-9 and TRBJ1-2; 9 positions match TRBD1. The source of this sequence is an elderly woman with acute or convalescent COVID-19. Sequencing used peripheral blood. This CDR3 is CASSLGLGQGTSGYTF. CDR3 nucleotides: TGTGCCAGCAGCTTAGGGTTGGGACAGGGAACGAGCGGCTACACCTTC.